This T cell receptor (beta chain) was obtained from a study of somatic mutations in cytotoxic T cells in rheumatoid arthritis. Across the whole study: Blood from the patient (roughly 30 ml EDTA) was drawn right after diagnosis, pretreatment. There were some V beta antibody-stained T-cell populations flow-sorted at nearly 100% purity, and these included V beta1+ cells sequenced for TCRB. Overall study findings and caveats: CD8+ clonality increased with age in rheumatoid arthritis patients but not in healthy controls.

The CDR3 is made up of 16 amino acids. Trimming cost V 4 bases and J 3 bases; bases outside gene matches: 11. Germline loops: CDR1 SGHRS, CDR2 YFSETQ. Comment on this clone: Its antigen is unidentified.

In the source study's methods: Matches were rare between published virus-specific TCRB sequences and patient CD8+ clones exceeding 1%. Libraries were prepared by immunoSEQ multiplex PCR; TCRdb keeps only in-frame clonotypes and omits some of them. The D gene and trimming were derived from the DNA, and the V and J assignments and clone size from that table. The table has under 20,000 clones, 85% seen once; the top ten hold around 7%. This TCR was recovered from a woman aged 35 to 49 with rheumatoid arthritis. The sequencing sample was made of CD8+ T cells sorted from blood. The chain combines TRBV5-1 with TRBJ2-3, with 7 bases that match TRBD2. The CDR3 loop is CASSADLAGETDTQYF. CDR3 nucleotide sequence: TGCGCCAGCAGCGCGGACTTGGCGGGAGAAACAGATACGCAGTATTTT.